This passage covers 23 T cell receptor beta chains from one sample sequenced in a study of shared clonotypes between healthy human individuals. TCRdb keeps only in-frame clones here, not all; method: immunoSEQ multiplex PCR. Of about 990,000 clones in the sample, around 78% were seen once. Sequencing input: memory CD4+ T cells from PBMCs. Stated subset: CD45RA-negative fraction. The origin of the receptors is a man in his late teens or twenties in good health. Some clones in this sample may be carry-over from other donors' samples.

A note on this clone: A read error is possible here, since a much larger clone lies one base away. The rearrangement links TRBV20-1 to TRBJ2-1, with unresolved D. The V and J ends lost 6 bases and 7 bases respectively, with 10 bases between them. Germline CDR1 and CDR2: DFQATT and SNEGSKA (reference sequence). The CDR3 contains 11 residues. In DNA, the CDR3 is TGCAGTGCGGCTTGCCGGAATGAGCAGTTCTTC. Residues: CSAACRNEQFF.

The chain uses TRBV5-1 and TRBJ1-1; TRBD1 aligns across 7 bases. Germline V CDR1 and CDR2: SGHRS, YFSETQ. J was trimmed by 4 bases and V by 6 bases; bases with no gene match: 9. This CDR3 is built from 14 residues. CDR3 loop: CASTRGQESTEAFF. The CDR3 DNA reads TGCGCCAGCACCCGAGGACAGGAATCCACTGAAGCTTTCTTT.

This chain uses TRBV21-1 with TRBJ2-2; the table's D call, TRBD1, has no DNA check behind it. TRBV21-1 is a recognized pseudogene. The CDR3 length is 17 residues. CDR3 in amino acids: CASSKDRGPSNTGELFF. DNA of the CDR3: TGTGCCAGCAGTAAGGACAGGGGACCCTCGAACACCGGGGAGCTGTTTTTT.

As for this clone: This sequence is one base from a far larger clone and is likely a read error. The chain links TRBV5-6 to TRBJ2-2; D is possibly TRBD1 or TRBD2 (5 bases each). This CDR3 has 14 amino acids. The germline V gene encodes CDR1 SGHDT and CDR2 YYEEEE. The CDR3 DNA reads as TGTGCCAGCAGCACCGGGACCGCACCCGGGAAGCTGTTTTTT. The encoded protein is CASSTGTAPGKLFF.

The V call is TRBV30, the J call TRBJ1-6, with TRBD1 as a possible D gene (5 bases). The ends were cut back, 5 bases at V and 9 bases at J, with 14 bases in the middle. Germline V gene data show CDR1 as GTSNPN and CDR2 as SVGIG (reference sequence). There are 13 residues in the CDR3. In DNA form, the CDR3 reads TGTGCCTGGGTTAGTACCGGGGGTTCACCCCTCCACTTT. Translating gives CAWVSTGGSPLHF. Combining the CDR3 with reference TRBV30 and TRBJ1-6 gives the whole variable domain SQTIHQWPATLVQPVGSPLSLECTVEGTSNPNLYWYRQAAGRGLQLLFYSVGIGQISSEVPQNLSASRPQDRQFILSSKKLLLSDSGFYLCAWVSTGGSPLHFGNGTRLTVT.

The J gene is TRBJ1-1, the V gene TRBV11-2, with 7 bases that match TRBD1. The CDR3 loop spans 14 amino acids. V was pared by 2 bases and J by 3 bases, with 3 bases of the junction left unmatched. CDR1 and CDR2 (germline): SGHAT, FQNNGV. Here the CDR3 reads CASSLMGQYTEAFF. The DNA for the CDR3 is TGTGCCAGCAGCTTAATGGGACAGTACACTGAAGCTTTCTTT.

This rearrangement joins TRBV2 to TRBJ2-2; tentatively, D is TRBD2 (6 bases). Germline CDR1 reads SNHLY; CDR2 reads FYNNEI. V lost 1 base, J lost 5 bases, and 8 bases lay in between. CDR3 length: 14 amino acids. The CDR3 reads CASSEVLATGELFF. In DNA, the CDR3 is TGTGCCAGCAGTGAAGTACTAGCAACCGGGGAGCTGTTTTTT.

The chain recombines TRBV2 with TRBJ1-2; the D is unclear. The CDR3 totals 14 residues. The V and J ends lost 6 bases and 2 bases respectively, with 13 bases between them. Germline V gives CDR1 SNHLY, CDR2 FYNNEI. CDR3 nucleotide sequence: TGTGCCAGCAGGGAGGACGGGAAGAACTATGGCTACACCTTC. Protein: CASREDGKNYGYTF.

The chain carries TRBV2 and TRBJ2-7, with a tentative D call TRBD1 (5 bases). V lost 5 bases to trimming and J lost 2 bases, with 10 bases between them. In germline, CDR1 is SNHLY, CDR2 FYNNEI. This CDR3 has 13 residues. The CDR3 nucleotides read TGTGCCAGCAGTAAACAGGAGACCTACGAGCAGTACTTC. Residues: CASSKQETYEQYF.

The chain uses TRBV25-1 and TRBJ2-5; D possibly corresponds to TRBD2 (5 bases). The germline gives CDR1 MGHDK, CDR2 SYGVNS. The CDR3 has 16 amino acids. V was clipped by 5 bases and J by 5 bases, with 21 bases between them. The CDR3 here is CASSILKRRGGETQYF. The CDR3 region has the DNA TGTGCCAGCAGTATCCTGAAACGCAGAGGAGGTGAGACCCAGTACTTC.

Concerning this clone itself: A single base separates this from a much larger clone, so it may be a read error. The rearrangement uses TRBV19 and TRBJ1-5; TRBD1 aligns across 7 bases. The CDR3 extends over 14 amino acids. Per the germline V gene, CDR1 is LNHDA and CDR2 is SQIVND (reference sequence). Written as DNA, the CDR3 is TGTGCCCGTAGTGGACAGGTGACCAATCAGCCCCAGCATTTT. The encoded protein is CARSGQVTNQPQHF.

The V gene is TRBV30, the J gene TRBJ2-3; 10 nucleotides agree with TRBD2. This CDR3 is 12 amino acids long. V shed 5 bases and J 6 bases; nucleotides not matched to a gene: 2. Germline CDR1 is GTSNPN and CDR2 is SVGIG (reference sequence). CDR3 bases: TGTGCCTGGGGGACTAGCGAGGATACGCAGTATTTT. The encoded protein is CAWGTSEDTQYF. Together with reference TRBV30 and TRBJ2-3, the CDR3 gives the full variable domain: SQTIHQWPATLVQPVGSPLSLECTVEGTSNPNLYWYRQAAGRGLQLLFYSVGIGQISSEVPQNLSASRPQDRQFILSSKKLLLSDSGFYLCAWGTSEDTQYFGPGTRLTVL.

The V and J genes are TRBV5-5 and TRBJ1-4; D is undetermined. Trimming shortened V by 9 bases and J by 8 bases, and 20 bases separated the two germline ends. The CDR3 extends over 14 amino acids. Germline V gene lookup returns CDR1 SGHKS and CDR2 YYEKEE (reference sequence). In nucleotides, the CDR3 is TGTGCCACCGGGCCGGGCCACGCGCGGGAAAAACTGTTTTTT. Its protein product is CATGPGHAREKLFF.

The V and J genes are TRBV5-4 and TRBJ2-5; D might be TRBD1 (5 bases). Germline assignment: CDR1 SGHNT and CDR2 YYREEE (reference sequence). Trimming stripped 4 bases from V and 5 bases from J, with 15 bases between. The CDR3 is made up of 14 amino acids. CDR3 sequence reads: CASSADSLGETQYF. CDR3 DNA: TGTGCCAGCAGCGCCGACAGCCTCGGGGAGACCCAGTACTTC.

The chain recombines TRBV7-2 with TRBJ1-1, with D unclear. CDR1 is SGHTA and CDR2 is FQGNSA in the germline V gene. The CDR3 runs to 14 residues. Trimming removed 0 bases at V and 0 bases at J, with 5 bases between. CDR3 nucleotides: TGTGCCAGCAGCTTAGCGATGGTGAACACTGAAGCTTTCTTT. It specifies CASSLAMVNTEAFF.

This chain connects TRBV2 to TRBJ1-6; unclear D gene. The CDR3 contains 13 residues. CDR1 and CDR2 (germline): SNHLY, FYNNEI. V shed 5 bases and J shed 6 bases, with 8 bases lying between them. CDR3 loop: CASSPQVNSPLHF. In DNA, the CDR3 is TGTGCCAGCAGTCCTCAAGTTAATTCACCCCTCCACTTT.

V is TRBV2 and J is TRBJ2-2; D tentatively reads TRBD1 or TRBD2 (5 bases each). V lost 6 bases and J 5 bases, leaving 10 bases between the germline ends. The CDR3 covers 13 residues. CDR1 and CDR2 (germline): SNHLY, FYNNEI. CDR3 sequence (DNA): TGTGCCAGCAGCGAGGGGCGGACCGGGGAGCTGTTTTTT. The encoded protein is CASSEGRTGELFF.

Details on this clone: The junction departs from germline at one end; a sequencing error may be responsible. The chain uses TRBV6-1 and TRBJ2-2; perhaps TRBD2 as D (5 bases). CDR3 size: 12 residues. Per germline, CDR1 MNHNS and CDR2 SASEGT. CDR3 sequence: CASSELFGELVF. CDR3 coding DNA: TGTGCCAGCAGTGAGTTATTCGGGGAGCTGGTTTTT.

V is TRBV30 and J is TRBJ2-1, with 7 nucleotides matching TRBD2. The ends lost 0 bases at V and 3 bases at J; junction bases unmatched: 5. Looked up from germline, CDR1 is GTSNPN and CDR2 is SVGIG (reference sequence). CDR3 length: 15 residues. The chain's CDR3 is CAWSVWLAVYNEQFF. DNA for the CDR3: TGTGCCTGGAGTGTATGGCTAGCGGTCTACAATGAGCAGTTCTTC. Full variable domain (outside the CDR3, taken from reference TRBV30 and TRBJ2-1): SQTIHQWPATLVQPVGSPLSLECTVEGTSNPNLYWYRQAAGRGLQLLFYSVGIGQISSEVPQNLSASRPQDRQFILSSKKLLLSDSGFYLCAWSVWLAVYNEQFFGPGTRLTVL.

The V gene is TRBV7-3, the J gene TRBJ2-1, with D perhaps matching TRBD1 or TRBD2 (7 bases each). V lost 5 bases, J lost 9 bases, and 11 bases lay in between. Germline CDR1 and CDR2: SGHTA and FQGTGA. The CDR3 totals 12 residues. CDR3 bases: TGTGCCAGCAGCCAGGGGGGGAGTGAGCAGTTCTTC. This translates into CASSQGGSEQFF.

This sequence joins TRBV18 and TRBJ1-2, with D possibly being TRBD1 (6 bases). The CDR3 extends over 15 amino acids. Trimming shortened V by 3 bases and J by 0 bases, and 11 bases separated the two germline ends. The germline CDR1 and CDR2 sequences are KGHSH and LQKENI. The CDR3 loop reads CASSPATGSNYGYTF. CDR3 bases: TGTGCCAGCTCACCGGCGACAGGTTCTAACTATGGCTACACCTTC.

This clone was seen only a few times. This same CDR3 is encoded by further DNA sequences in the sample. This chain uses TRBV11-2 with TRBJ2-1; D is unclear. The CDR3 consists of 11 residues. CDR1 is SGHAT and CDR2 is FQNNGV in the germline V gene. The V gene lost 2 bases and the J gene lost 6 bases, with 2 bases spanning the gap. The CDR3 loop is CASSLRNEQFF. The CDR3 region has the DNA TGTGCCAGCAGCTTACGCAATGAGCAGTTCTTC.

The chain links TRBV6-1 to TRBJ2-7; no firm D call. Germline V gives CDR1 MNHNS, CDR2 SASEGT. The CDR3 sequence is 15 residues long. With 5 bases removed from V and 3 bases from J, the gap between germline ends came to 17 bases. CDR3 nucleotide sequence: TGTGCCAGCAGTAGGGCGGAGTTCCCTCTCTACGAGCAGTACTTC. This gives the protein CASSRAEFPLYEQYF.